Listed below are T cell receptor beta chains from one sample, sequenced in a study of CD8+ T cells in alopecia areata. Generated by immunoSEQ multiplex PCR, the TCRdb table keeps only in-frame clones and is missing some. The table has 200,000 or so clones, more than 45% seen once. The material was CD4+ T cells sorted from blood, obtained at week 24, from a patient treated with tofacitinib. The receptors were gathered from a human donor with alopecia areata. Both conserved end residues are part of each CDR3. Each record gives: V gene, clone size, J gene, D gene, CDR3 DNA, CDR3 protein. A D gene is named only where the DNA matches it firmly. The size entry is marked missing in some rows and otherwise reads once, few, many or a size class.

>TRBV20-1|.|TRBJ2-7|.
TGCAGTGCTGGACAGTCCTACGAGCAGTACTTC
CSAGQSYEQYF
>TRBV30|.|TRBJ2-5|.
TGTGCCTGGAGTGTTTGGGGTGAAGCCTCGGAGACCCAGTACTTC
CAWSVWGEASETQYF
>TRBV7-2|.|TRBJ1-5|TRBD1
TGTGCCAGCAGCTACAGGGGGCAATTAGCCCAGCATTTT
CASSYRGQLAQHF
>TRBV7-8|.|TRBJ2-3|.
TGTGCCAGCAGCTTCAGCGATTCTAGCACAGATACGCAGTATTTT
CASSFSDSSTDTQYF
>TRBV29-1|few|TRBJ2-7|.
TGCAGCGTAAGACAGTCCCACGAGCAGTACTTC
CSVRQSHEQYF
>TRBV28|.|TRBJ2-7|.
TGTGCCAGCAGTTTTGGGTCCTACGAGCAGTACTTC
CASSFGSYEQYF
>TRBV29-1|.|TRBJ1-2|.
TGCAGCGTTGCGGTACAGGCAGACTATGGCTACACCTTC
CSVAVQADYGYTF
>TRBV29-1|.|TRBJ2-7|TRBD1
TGCAGCGGGGGGACAGGGCAAGAGCAGTACTTC
CSGGTGQEQYF
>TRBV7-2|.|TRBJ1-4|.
TGTGCCAGCAGCTTAAGTTGGGCTCCTAATGAAAAACTGTTTTTT
CASSLSWAPNEKLFF
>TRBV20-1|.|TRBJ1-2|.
TGCAGTGCCCAAGGACACGATGGCTACACCTTC
CSAQGHDGYTF
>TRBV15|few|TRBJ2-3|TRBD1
TGTGCCACCAGCCAAAGTGGGACAGGGGTGGCAGATACGCAGTATTTT
CATSQSGTGVADTQYF
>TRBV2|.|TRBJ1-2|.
TGTGCCAGTAAAAAACAGGGATCTGGCTATGGCTACACCTTC
CASKKQGSGYGYTF
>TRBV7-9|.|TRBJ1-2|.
TGTGCCAGCAGCCCCCACAGGGAGAGGGGGGAAGGCTACACCTTC
CASSPHRERGEGYTF
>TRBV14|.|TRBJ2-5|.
TGTGCCAGCAGCCAGCAACCCGTCAGCGAGACCCAGTACTTC
CASSQQPVSETQYF
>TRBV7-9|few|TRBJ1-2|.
TGTGCCAGCAGCGGATCAGGGTCCCGCTATGGCTACACCTTC
CASSGSGSRYGYTF
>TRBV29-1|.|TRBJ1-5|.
TGCAGCGTGAGCCAGGGTGATCAGCCCCAGCATTTT
CSVSQGDQPQHF
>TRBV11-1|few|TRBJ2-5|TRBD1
TGTGCCAGCAGCCCCGGACAGGGGGAGGAGACCCAGTACTTC
CASSPGQGEETQYF
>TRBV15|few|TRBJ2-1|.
TGTGCCACCAGCAGAGGCGGCAGGTTCGCCAATGAGCAGTTCTTC
CATSRGGRFANEQFF
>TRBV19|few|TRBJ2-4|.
TGTGCCAGTAGTATACGACCGGGACCACAGTACTTC
CASSIRPGPQYF
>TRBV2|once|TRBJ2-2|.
TGTGCCAGCAGCAAACTAGGAAGGCCCGGGGAGCTGTTTTTT
CASSKLGRPGELFF
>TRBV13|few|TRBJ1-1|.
TGTGCCAGCAGCTTACGACACGGGGACACTGAAGCTTTCTTT
CASSLRHGDTEAFF
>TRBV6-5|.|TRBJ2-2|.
TGTGCCACCCTACAGGGTACTAATACCGGGGAGCTGTTTTTT
CATLQGTNTGELFF
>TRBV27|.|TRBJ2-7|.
TGTGCCAGCAGTTTCCGGACGGGGCAGGAGTACTTC
CASSFRTGQEYF
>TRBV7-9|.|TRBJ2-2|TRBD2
TGTGCCAGCGAGCGGGGGGACACCGGGGAGCTGTTTTTT
CASERGDTGELFF
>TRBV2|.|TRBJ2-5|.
TGTGCCAGCCTGGACCCGGAGACCCAGTACTTC
CASLDPETQYF